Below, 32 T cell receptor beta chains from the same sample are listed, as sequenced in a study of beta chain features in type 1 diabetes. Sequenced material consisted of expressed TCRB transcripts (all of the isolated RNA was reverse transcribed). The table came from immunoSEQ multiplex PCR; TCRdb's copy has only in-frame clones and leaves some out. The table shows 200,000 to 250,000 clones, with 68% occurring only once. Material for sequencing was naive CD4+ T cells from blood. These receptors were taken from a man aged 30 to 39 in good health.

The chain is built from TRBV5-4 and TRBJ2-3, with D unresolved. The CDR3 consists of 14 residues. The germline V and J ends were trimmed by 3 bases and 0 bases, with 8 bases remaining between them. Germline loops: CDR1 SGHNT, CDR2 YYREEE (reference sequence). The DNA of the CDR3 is TGTGCCAGCAGCTCAGTGACTAGCACAGATACGCAGTATTTT. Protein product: CASSSVTSTDTQYF.

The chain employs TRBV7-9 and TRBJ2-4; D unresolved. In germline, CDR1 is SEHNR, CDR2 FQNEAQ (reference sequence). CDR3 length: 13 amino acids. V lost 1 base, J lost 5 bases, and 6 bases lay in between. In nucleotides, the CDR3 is TGTGCCAGCAGCTTAGTTCTCGAAAACATTCAGTACTTC. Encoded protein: CASSLVLENIQYF.

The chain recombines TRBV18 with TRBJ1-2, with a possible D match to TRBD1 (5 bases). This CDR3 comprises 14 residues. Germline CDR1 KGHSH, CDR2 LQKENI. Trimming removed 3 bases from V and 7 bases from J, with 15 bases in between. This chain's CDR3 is CASSPDRPTGGYTF. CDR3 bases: TGTGCCAGCTCACCTGACAGACCTACGGGTGGCTACACCTTC. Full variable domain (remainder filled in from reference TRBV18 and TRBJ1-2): NAGVMQNPRHLVRRRGQEARLRCSPMKGHSHVYWYRQLPEEGLKFMVYLQKENIIDESGMPKERFSAEFPKEGPSILRIQQVVRGDSAAYFCASSPDRPTGGYTFGSGTRLTVV.

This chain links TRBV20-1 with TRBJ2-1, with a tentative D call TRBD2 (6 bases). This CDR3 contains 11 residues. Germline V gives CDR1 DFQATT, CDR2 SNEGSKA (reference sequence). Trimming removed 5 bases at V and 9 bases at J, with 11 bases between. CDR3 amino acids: CSAREFGEQFF. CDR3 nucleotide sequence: TGCAGTGCTCGGGAGTTCGGTGAGCAGTTCTTC.

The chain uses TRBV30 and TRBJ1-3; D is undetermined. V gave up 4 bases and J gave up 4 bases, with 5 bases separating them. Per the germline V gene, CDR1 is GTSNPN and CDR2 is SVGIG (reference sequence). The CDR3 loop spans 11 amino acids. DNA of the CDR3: TGTGCCTGGAAACCCGGAAACACCATATATTTT. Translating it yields CAWKPGNTIYF.

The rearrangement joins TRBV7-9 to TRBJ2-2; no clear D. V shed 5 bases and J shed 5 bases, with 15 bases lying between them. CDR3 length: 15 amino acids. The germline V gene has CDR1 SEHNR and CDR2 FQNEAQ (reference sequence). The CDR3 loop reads CASSQAPRGTGELFF. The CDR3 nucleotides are TGTGCCAGCAGCCAAGCCCCCAGAGGAACCGGGGAGCTGTTTTTT. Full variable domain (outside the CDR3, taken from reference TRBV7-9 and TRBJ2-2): DTGVSQNPRHKITKRGQNVTFRCDPISEHNRLYWYRQTLGQGPEFLTYFQNEAQLEKSRLLSDRFSAERPKGSFSTLEIQRTEQGDSAMYLCASSQAPRGTGELFFGEGSRLTVL.

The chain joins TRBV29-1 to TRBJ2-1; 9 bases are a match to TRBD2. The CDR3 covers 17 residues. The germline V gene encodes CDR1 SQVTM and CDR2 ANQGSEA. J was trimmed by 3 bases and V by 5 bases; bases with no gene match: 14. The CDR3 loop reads CSVSGGVAGVFYNEQFF. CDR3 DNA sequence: TGCAGCGTTTCGGGTGGAGTAGCGGGAGTTTTCTACAATGAGCAGTTCTTC.

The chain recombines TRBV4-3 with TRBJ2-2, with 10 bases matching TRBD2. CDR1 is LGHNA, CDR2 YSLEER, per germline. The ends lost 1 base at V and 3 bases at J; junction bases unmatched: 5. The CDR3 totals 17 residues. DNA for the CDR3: TGCGCCAGCAGCCAAGTAACCAGCGGGAGGGACACCGGGGAGCTGTTTTTT. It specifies CASSQVTSGRDTGELFF.

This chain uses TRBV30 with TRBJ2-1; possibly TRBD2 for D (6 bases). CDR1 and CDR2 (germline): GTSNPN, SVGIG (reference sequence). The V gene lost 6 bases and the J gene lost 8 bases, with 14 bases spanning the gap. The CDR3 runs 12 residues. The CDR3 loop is CACLGGIYEQFF. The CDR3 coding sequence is TGTGCCTGTCTGGGCGGGATTTATGAGCAGTTCTTC.

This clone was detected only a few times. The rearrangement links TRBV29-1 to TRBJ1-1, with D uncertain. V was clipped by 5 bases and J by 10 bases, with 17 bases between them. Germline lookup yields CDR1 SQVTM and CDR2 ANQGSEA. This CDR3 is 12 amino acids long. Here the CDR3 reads CSVKTFTGGAFF. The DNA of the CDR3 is TGCAGCGTTAAAACATTTACTGGCGGAGCTTTCTTT. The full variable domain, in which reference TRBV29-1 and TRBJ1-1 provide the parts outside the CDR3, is SAVISQKPSRDICQRGTSLTIQCQVDSQVTMMFWYRQQPGQSLTLIATANQGSEATYESGFVIDKFPISRPNLTFSTLTVSNMSPEDSSIYLCSVKTFTGGAFFGQGTRLTVV.

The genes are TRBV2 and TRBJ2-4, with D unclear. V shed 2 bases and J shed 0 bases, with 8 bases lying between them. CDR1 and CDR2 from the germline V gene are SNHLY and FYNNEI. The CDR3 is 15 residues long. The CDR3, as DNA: TGTGCCAGCAGTGAACTTCGGTTAGCCAAAAACATTCAGTACTTC. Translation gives CASSELRLAKNIQYF.

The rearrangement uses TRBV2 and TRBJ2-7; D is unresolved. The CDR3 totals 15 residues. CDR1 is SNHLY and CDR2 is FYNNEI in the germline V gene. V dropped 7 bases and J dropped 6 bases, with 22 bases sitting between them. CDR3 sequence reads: CASMTGIKTHGEQYF. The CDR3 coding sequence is TGTGCCAGCATGACCGGTATAAAGACGCATGGCGAGCAGTACTTC.

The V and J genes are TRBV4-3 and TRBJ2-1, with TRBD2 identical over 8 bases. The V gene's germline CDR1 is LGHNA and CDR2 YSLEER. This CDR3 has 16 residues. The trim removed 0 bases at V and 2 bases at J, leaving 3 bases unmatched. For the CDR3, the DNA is TGCGCCAGCAGCCAAGATGGGCGGGAGGCCTACAATGAGCAGTTCTTC. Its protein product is CASSQDGREAYNEQFF.

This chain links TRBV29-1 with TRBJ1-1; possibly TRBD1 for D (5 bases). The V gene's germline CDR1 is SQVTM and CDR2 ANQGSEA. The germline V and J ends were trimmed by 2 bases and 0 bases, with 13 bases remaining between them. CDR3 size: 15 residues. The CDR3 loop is CSVESPGTVNTEAFF. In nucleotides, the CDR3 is TGCAGCGTTGAAAGTCCGGGGACCGTGAACACTGAAGCTTTCTTT.

The CDR3 spells CASSQNRGNSYNEQFF. CDR3 sequence (DNA): TGTGCCAGCAGCCAAAACAGGGGAAACTCCTACAATGAGCAGTTCTTC. The chain is built from TRBV14 and TRBJ2-1, with TRBD1 matching 7 bases. The CDR3 covers 16 residues. Germline values: CDR1 SGHDN, CDR2 FVKESK. With V trimmed by 2 bases and J by 0 bases, 4 bases remained unmatched.

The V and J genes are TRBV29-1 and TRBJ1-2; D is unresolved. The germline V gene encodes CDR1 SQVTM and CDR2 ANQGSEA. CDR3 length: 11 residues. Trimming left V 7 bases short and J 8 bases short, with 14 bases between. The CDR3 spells CSDGPGEGYTF. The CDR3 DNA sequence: TGCAGCGACGGCCCGGGAGAGGGCTACACCTTC. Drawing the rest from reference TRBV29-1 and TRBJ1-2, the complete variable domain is SAVISQKPSRDICQRGTSLTIQCQVDSQVTMMFWYRQQPGQSLTLIATANQGSEATYESGFVIDKFPISRPNLTFSTLTVSNMSPEDSSIYLCSDGPGEGYTFGSGTRLTVV.

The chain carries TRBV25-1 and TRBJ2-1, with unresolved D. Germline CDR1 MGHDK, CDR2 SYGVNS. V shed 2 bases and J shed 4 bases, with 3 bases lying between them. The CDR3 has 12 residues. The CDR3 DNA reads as TGTGCCAGCAGTGAAGGGTACAATGAGCAGTTCTTC. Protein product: CASSEGYNEQFF.

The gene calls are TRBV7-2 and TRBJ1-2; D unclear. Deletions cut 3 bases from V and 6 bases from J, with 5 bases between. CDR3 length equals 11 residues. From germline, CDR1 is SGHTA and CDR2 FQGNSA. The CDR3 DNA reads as TGTGCCAGCAGCTTCGCGCATGGCTACACCTTC. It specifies CASSFAHGYTF.

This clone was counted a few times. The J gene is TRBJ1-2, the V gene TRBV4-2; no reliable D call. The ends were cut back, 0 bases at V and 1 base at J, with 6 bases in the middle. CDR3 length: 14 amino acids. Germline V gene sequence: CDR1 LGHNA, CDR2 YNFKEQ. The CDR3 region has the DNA TGTGCCAGCAGCCAAGATAGAGTTAACTATGGCTACACCTTC. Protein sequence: CASSQDRVNYGYTF.

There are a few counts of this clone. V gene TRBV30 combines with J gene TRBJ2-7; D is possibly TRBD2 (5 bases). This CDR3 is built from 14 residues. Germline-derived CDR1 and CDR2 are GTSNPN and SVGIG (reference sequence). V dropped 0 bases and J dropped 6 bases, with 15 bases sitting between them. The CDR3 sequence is CAWSVLRVGSEQYF. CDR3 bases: TGTGCCTGGAGTGTACTGCGGGTTGGTTCCGAGCAGTACTTC. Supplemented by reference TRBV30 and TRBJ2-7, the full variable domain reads SQTIHQWPATLVQPVGSPLSLECTVEGTSNPNLYWYRQAAGRGLQLLFYSVGIGQISSEVPQNLSASRPQDRQFILSSKKLLLSDSGFYLCAWSVLRVGSEQYFGPGTRLTVT.

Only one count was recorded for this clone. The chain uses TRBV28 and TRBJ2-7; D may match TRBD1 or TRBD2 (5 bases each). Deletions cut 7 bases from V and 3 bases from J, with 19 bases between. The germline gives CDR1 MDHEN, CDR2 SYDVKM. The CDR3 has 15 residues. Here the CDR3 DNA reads TGTGCCAGCATTCCCGCTTATGGGGGAAACTACGAGCAGTACTTC. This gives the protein CASIPAYGGNYEQYF.

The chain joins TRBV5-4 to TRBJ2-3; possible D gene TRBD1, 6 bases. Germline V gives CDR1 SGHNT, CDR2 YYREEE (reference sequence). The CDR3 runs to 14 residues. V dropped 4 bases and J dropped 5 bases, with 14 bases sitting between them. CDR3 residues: CASSPGTMGDTQYF. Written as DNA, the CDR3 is TGTGCCAGCAGCCCGGGGACAATGGGAGATACGCAGTATTTT.

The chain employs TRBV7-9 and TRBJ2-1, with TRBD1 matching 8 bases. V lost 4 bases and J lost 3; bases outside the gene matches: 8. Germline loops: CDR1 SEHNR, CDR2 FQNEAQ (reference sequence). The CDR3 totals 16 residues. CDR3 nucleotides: TGTGCCAGCAGCTCAGAACAGGGGGTTAACTACAATGAGCAGTTCTTC. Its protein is CASSSEQGVNYNEQFF.

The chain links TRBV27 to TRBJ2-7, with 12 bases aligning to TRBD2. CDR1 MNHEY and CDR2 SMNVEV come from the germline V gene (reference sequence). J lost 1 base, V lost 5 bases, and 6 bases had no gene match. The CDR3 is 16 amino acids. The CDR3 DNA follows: TGTGCCAGCAGTCCACCCGGGACTAGCGGGTCCTACGAGCAGTACTTC. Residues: CASSPPGTSGSYEQYF.

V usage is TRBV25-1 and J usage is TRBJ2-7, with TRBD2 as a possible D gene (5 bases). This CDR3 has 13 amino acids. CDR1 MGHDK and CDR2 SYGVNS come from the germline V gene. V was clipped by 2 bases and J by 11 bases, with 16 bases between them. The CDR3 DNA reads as TGTGCCAGCAGTGAACCTCCGTCCCTCGGGAAGTACTTC. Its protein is CASSEPPSLGKYF.

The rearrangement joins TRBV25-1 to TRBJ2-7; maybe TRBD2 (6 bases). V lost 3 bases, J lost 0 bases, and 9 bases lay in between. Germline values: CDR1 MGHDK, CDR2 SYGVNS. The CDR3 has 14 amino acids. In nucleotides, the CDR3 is TGTGCCAGCAGTGAGGGAGGTCCCTCCTACGAGCAGTACTTC. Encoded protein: CASSEGGPSYEQYF.

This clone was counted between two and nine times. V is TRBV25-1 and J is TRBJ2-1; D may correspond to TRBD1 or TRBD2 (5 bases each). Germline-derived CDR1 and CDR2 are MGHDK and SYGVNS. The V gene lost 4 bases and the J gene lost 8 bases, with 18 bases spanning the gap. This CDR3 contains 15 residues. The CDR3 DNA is TGTGCCAGCAGTGCTCAGGACACCCCGCGGGATGAGCAGTTCTTC. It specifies CASSAQDTPRDEQFF.

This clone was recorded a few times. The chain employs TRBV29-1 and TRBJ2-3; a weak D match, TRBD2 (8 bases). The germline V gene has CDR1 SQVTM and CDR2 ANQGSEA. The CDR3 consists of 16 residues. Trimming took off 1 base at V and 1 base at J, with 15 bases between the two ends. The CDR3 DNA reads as TGCAGCGTTGAAGTCCCGGGAGGGGGCGGCACAGATACGCAGTATTTT. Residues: CSVEVPGGGGTDTQYF.

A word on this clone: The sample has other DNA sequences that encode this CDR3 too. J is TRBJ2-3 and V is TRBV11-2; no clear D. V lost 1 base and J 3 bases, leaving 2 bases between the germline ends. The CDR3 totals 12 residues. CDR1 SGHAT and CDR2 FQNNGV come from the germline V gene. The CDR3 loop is CASSLGTDTQYF. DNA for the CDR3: TGTGCCAGCAGCTTAGGGACAGATACGCAGTATTTT.

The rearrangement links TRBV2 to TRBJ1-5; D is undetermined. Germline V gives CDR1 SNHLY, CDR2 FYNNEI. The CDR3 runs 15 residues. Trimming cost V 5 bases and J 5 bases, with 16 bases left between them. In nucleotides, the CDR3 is TGTGCCAGCAGTCTGGATGCGTATGGGGATCAGCCCCAGCATTTT. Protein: CASSLDAYGDQPQHF.

CDR3 coding DNA: TGTGCCAGCAGCAAAGGGGGGTCAGGGACTCCCTCTGGGGCCAACGTCCTGACTTTC. It specifies CASSKGGSGTPSGANVLTF. This chain connects TRBV21-1 to TRBJ2-6; the D call in the table, TRBD2, was not verified against the DNA. TRBV21-1 is noted as a pseudogene. CDR3 length equals 19 residues.

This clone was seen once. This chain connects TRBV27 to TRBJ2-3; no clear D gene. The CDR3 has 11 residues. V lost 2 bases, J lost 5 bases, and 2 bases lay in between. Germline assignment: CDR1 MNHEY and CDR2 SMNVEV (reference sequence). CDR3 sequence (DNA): TGTGCCAGCAGTTTAAAAGATACGCAGTATTTT. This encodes CASSLKDTQYF.